This passage covers 18 T cell receptor beta chains from one sample sequenced in a study of beta chain features in type 1 diabetes. Study conclusions and caveats: Shorter TCRB CDR3s, moderately but significantly so, marked every one of the four CD4+ subsets in Type 1 diabetes patients.

All of the isolated RNA was reverse transcribed, so expressed TCRB transcripts were sequenced. The method was immunoSEQ multiplex PCR; TCRdb's version includes in-frame clones alone and lacks a portion of them. The sample lists 600,000 or so clones; around 12% were seen once. Their antigens are not known. The sample consisted of naive CD4+ T cells from blood. These receptors were obtained from a man younger than 40 with type 1 diabetes.

This sequence joins TRBV6-5 and TRBJ1-6; 7 nucleotides agree with TRBD1. Germline trimming cut 8 bases from V and 8 bases from J; bases unmatched to any gene: 9. From germline, CDR1 is MNHEY and CDR2 SVGAGI. This CDR3 has 14 residues. This chain's CDR3 is CASSRQGRDSPLHF. The CDR3 nucleotides are TGTGCCAGCTCGCGACAGGGCAGAGATTCACCCCTCCACTTT.

This clone came up a few times. The rearrangement joins TRBV4-1 to TRBJ2-1; D may be TRBD2 (6 bases). This CDR3 has 18 amino acids. Germline assignment: CDR1 MGHRA and CDR2 YSYEKL. V was pared by 3 bases and J by 3 bases, with 21 bases between. The CDR3 sequence: CASSHPPSKWGVYNEQFF. CDR3 sequence (DNA): TGCGCCAGCAGCCATCCGCCCTCAAAGTGGGGGGTCTACAATGAGCAGTTCTTC.

The chain employs TRBV5-5 and TRBJ2-2, with TRBD1 matching 11 bases. CDR3 length equals 15 residues. The germline gives CDR1 SGHKS, CDR2 YYEKEE (reference sequence). Trimming removed 4 bases from V and 7 bases from J; junction bases left unmatched: 6. The CDR3 reads CASSRTGGAFGELFF. The CDR3 DNA is TGTGCCAGCAGCCGGACAGGGGGCGCGTTCGGGGAGCTGTTTTTT.

V usage is TRBV7-9 and J usage is TRBJ1-1; tentatively, D is TRBD1 (5 bases). Germline values: CDR1 SEHNR, CDR2 FQNEAQ (reference sequence). The V end was cut by 5 bases, the J end by 0 bases, with 7 bases between. This CDR3 has 13 amino acids. The CDR3 here is CASSKTVNTEAFF. Here the CDR3 DNA reads TGTGCCAGCAGCAAGACAGTGAACACTGAAGCTTTCTTT.

There are a few counts of this clone. This chain connects TRBV5-4 to TRBJ2-5; TRBD1 matches 9 bases. Trimming took 4 bases from V and 1 from J; bases not matched to a gene: 2. Germline V lookup: CDR1 SGHNT, CDR2 YYREEE (reference sequence). The CDR3 is 14 amino acids. CDR3 nucleotides: TGTGCCAGCAGCGAGGACAGGGGCCAAGAGACCCAGTACTTC. Translation gives CASSEDRGQETQYF.

Only one count was recorded for this clone. At one of its ends the junction is not consistent with the germline gene, which may arise from a read error. The J gene is TRBJ1-2, the V gene TRBV7-9; D remains unclear. This CDR3 has 13 residues. In germline, CDR1 is SEHNR, CDR2 FQNEAQ (reference sequence). CDR3 nucleotides: TGTGCCAACAGCTTAGGAGGACCCTATGGCTACACCTTC. It specifies CANSLGGPYGYTF.

This clone showed up just a few times. The chain carries TRBV20-1 and TRBJ2-1; D is unresolved. The CDR3 has 11 residues. The V end lost 5 bases, the J end lost 2 bases, and 4 bases lay between the germline ends. CDR1 and CDR2 from the germline V gene are DFQATT and SNEGSKA (reference sequence). The CDR3 DNA follows: TGCAGTGCTTCGACCTACAATGAGCAGTTCTTC. Protein: CSASTYNEQFF.

The chain couples TRBV5-1 to TRBJ1-2; no clear D gene. This CDR3 region has 14 residues. Trimming took off 4 bases at V and 4 bases at J, with 14 bases between the two ends. CDR1 SGHRS and CDR2 YFSETQ come from the germline V gene. The CDR3 coding sequence is TGCGCCAGCAGCGTGATGGCTGACGGCTATGGCTACACCTTC. Its translation is CASSVMADGYGYTF.

This clone came up a few times. The V and J genes are TRBV11-2 and TRBJ2-1; 7 bases match TRBD2. The CDR3 is 14 residues long. V gave up 11 bases and J gave up 1 base; unmatched junction bases: 8. Germline V gene data show CDR1 as SGHAT and CDR2 as FQNNGV. The DNA of the CDR3 is TGTGCCTGGAGCGGGGACCGTTCCTACAATGAGCAGTTCTTC. This codes for CAWSGDRSYNEQFF.

This chain links TRBV29-1 with TRBJ1-4, with a tentative D call TRBD1 (6 bases). The V end was cut by 4 bases, the J end by 8 bases, with 14 bases between. The CDR3 length is 13 residues. CDR1 is SQVTM and CDR2 is ANQGSEA in the germline V gene. The CDR3: CSVAEQGGEKLFF. For the CDR3, the DNA is TGCAGCGTTGCGGAACAGGGTGGGGAAAAACTGTTTTTT.

CDR3 amino acids: CASSLTGVETQYF. CDR3 DNA sequence: TGTGCCAGCAGCTTGACAGGGGTAGAGACCCAGTACTTC. This sequence joins TRBV5-6 and TRBJ2-5, with TRBD1 matching over 7 bases. With 1 base clipped from V and 4 bases from J, the junction kept 1 base outside the gene matches. CDR1 and CDR2 from the germline V gene are SGHDT and YYEEEE. CDR3 length equals 13 residues.

This clone was seen a few times. This chain links TRBV7-9 with TRBJ1-2; possible D gene TRBD1, 6 bases. CDR1 SEHNR and CDR2 FQNEAQ come from the germline V gene (reference sequence). The CDR3 is 16 amino acids. The ends were cut back, 5 bases at V and 1 base at J, with 17 bases in the middle. The CDR3 loop is CASSPTREGVNYGYTF. CDR3 in DNA: TGTGCCAGCAGCCCCACCCGGGAGGGGGTTAACTATGGCTACACCTTC.

This chain connects TRBV10-3 to TRBJ2-1; 8 nucleotides line up with TRBD2. Germline V gene data show CDR1 as ENHRY and CDR2 as SYGVKD. This CDR3 is built from 14 residues. V gave up 7 bases and J gave up 9 bases; unmatched junction bases: 11. In nucleotides, the CDR3 is TGTGCCATCAAAGGAAACGGACTAGCAGTTGAGCAGTTCTTC. Translated, it gives CAIKGNGLAVEQFF.

This clone was detected only a few times. V usage is TRBV2 and J usage is TRBJ1-6, with no clear D. V dropped 5 bases and J dropped 8 bases, with 7 bases sitting between them. The CDR3 has 12 amino acids. The germline CDR1 and CDR2 sequences are SNHLY and FYNNEI. CDR3 DNA sequence: TGTGCCAGCAGTAAGGACTATTCACCCCTCCACTTT. Residues: CASSKDYSPLHF.

V is TRBV9 and J is TRBJ2-5; D unclear. Germline values: CDR1 SGDLS, CDR2 YYNGEE. The CDR3 length is 15 residues. The ends were cut back, 1 base at V and 5 bases at J, with 15 bases in the middle. CDR3 nucleotides: TGTGCCAGCAGCGTATCCCCCGACGGCTGGGAGACCCAGTACTTC. The encoded protein is CASSVSPDGWETQYF.

The chain couples TRBV29-1 to TRBJ2-3, with D tentatively TRBD1 or TRBD2 (5 bases each). The length of the CDR3 is 15 residues. Germline V gene lookup returns CDR1 SQVTM and CDR2 ANQGSEA. Trimming stripped 3 bases from V and 0 bases from J, with 13 bases between. The DNA of the CDR3 is TGCAGCGTTGAGAGGGCAGGGTCTAGCACAGATACGCAGTATTTT. Its translation: CSVERAGSSTDTQYF.

This clone came up a few times. DNA for the CDR3: TGTGCCAGCAGCTCCCTAGCGGTTGAGCAGTTCTTC. It specifies CASSSLAVEQFF. J is TRBJ2-1 and V is TRBV7-3, with 7 nucleotides matching TRBD2. Germline V gene data show CDR1 as SGHTA and CDR2 as FQGTGA. The CDR3 is 12 amino acids. V was clipped by 4 bases and J by 9 bases; unmatched bases: 3.

The genes are TRBV7-2 and TRBJ2-5; D is possibly TRBD2 (6 bases). Trimming pared 1 base from V and 2 bases from J, leaving 11 bases between. Germline loops: CDR1 SGHTA, CDR2 FQGNSA. CDR3 size: 15 residues. The CDR3 spells CASSLVWRGQETQYF. The CDR3 coding sequence is TGTGCCAGCAGCTTAGTTTGGCGGGGTCAAGAGACCCAGTACTTC.